Presented here are 10 T cell receptor beta chains from one specimen sequenced in a study of CD8+ T cells in alopecia areata. cDNA reverse transcribed from extracted RNA served as the sequencing template. Clones were read by immunoSEQ multiplex PCR, and TCRdb kept only the in-frame ones, dropping some. This sample has more than 200,000 clones, with about 64% found just once. Treatment of the sample: oral pan-JAK inhibitor, 5-10 mg twice daily. This specimen consisted of CD4+ T cells sorted from blood, obtained at week 4, from a patient treated with tofacitinib. The receptor set was obtained from a human donor with alopecia areata.

The rearrangement joins TRBV4-2 to TRBJ1-1; D remains ambiguous. Germline CDR1 is LGHNA and CDR2 is YNFKEQ. Trimming left V 5 bases short and J 1 base short, with 8 bases between. The CDR3 contains 13 residues. DNA for the CDR3: TGTGCCAGCAGCAAACACCCGAACACTGAAGCTTTCTTT. Amino acid sequence: CASSKHPNTEAFF.

The genes are TRBV7-9 and TRBJ2-7, with D unclear. Germline V gene sequence: CDR1 SEHNR, CDR2 FQNEAQ (reference sequence). CDR3 size: 12 residues. Trimming stripped 3 bases from V and 6 bases from J, with 9 bases between. The CDR3 DNA reads TGTGCCAGCAGCTTGTTCGGGCTCGAGCAGTACTTC. Translating gives CASSLFGLEQYF.

This clone has more than one count but fewer than ten. This chain uses TRBV4-1 with TRBJ2-1; 8 bases agree with TRBD1. Germline-derived CDR1 and CDR2 are MGHRA and YSYEKL. V lost 4 bases to trimming and J lost 2 bases; unmatched junction nucleotides: 4. The CDR3 contains 15 residues. CDR3 amino acids: CASSRGTGPYNEQFF. The CDR3 nucleotides are TGCGCCAGCAGCCGCGGGACAGGACCCTACAATGAGCAGTTCTTC.

This clone was observed a few times. This chain connects TRBV25-1 to TRBJ2-7; tentatively, D is TRBD1 or TRBD2 (6 bases each). V lost 5 bases, J lost 4 bases, and 18 bases lay in between. The length of the CDR3 is 15 residues. Per the germline V gene, CDR1 is MGHDK and CDR2 is SYGVNS. CDR3 in DNA: TGTGCCAGCAGTTTACCGGGGGCGTCCATATACGAGCAGTACTTC. As protein: CASSLPGASIYEQYF.

The chain joins TRBV5-1 to TRBJ1-1; tentatively, D is TRBD1 (5 bases). Trimming took 2 bases from V and 1 from J, leaving 6 bases between them. From germline, CDR1 is SGHRS and CDR2 YFSETQ. The CDR3 extends over 13 amino acids. The CDR3 DNA is TGCGCCAGCAGCTTTGACAGGAACACTGAAGCTTTCTTT. As protein: CASSFDRNTEAFF.

This clone was observed a few times. The chain uses TRBV19 and TRBJ2-3, with D maybe TRBD2 (6 bases). Trimming took off 10 bases at V and 0 bases at J, with 17 bases between the two ends. CDR1 and CDR2 from the germline V gene are LNHDA and SQIVND (reference sequence). The CDR3 is 15 residues long. The CDR3 loop reads CATDESGTSTDTQYF. CDR3 nucleotide sequence: TGTGCCACCGACGAATCCGGGACTAGCACAGATACGCAGTATTTT.

The chain carries TRBV29-1 and TRBJ2-1, with TRBD2 identical over 10 bases. Trimming cost V 1 base and J 0 bases; bases outside gene matches: 0. Germline V lookup: CDR1 SQVTM, CDR2 ANQGSEA. This CDR3 has 15 residues. The CDR3 region has the DNA TGCAGCGTTGAAGGGACTAGCGGCTCCTACAATGAGCAGTTCTTC. Translated: CSVEGTSGSYNEQFF.

The rearrangement joins TRBV30 to TRBJ2-5; tentative D call: TRBD2 (5 bases). Germline CDR1 GTSNPN, CDR2 SVGIG (reference sequence). V lost 5 bases and J 9 bases, leaving 19 bases between the germline ends. The CDR3 loop spans 13 amino acids. This CDR3 reads CAWEALGSGAQYF. CDR3 coding DNA: TGTGCCTGGGAGGCCCTGGGGAGTGGAGCCCAGTACTTC.

The genes are TRBV27 and TRBJ2-3, with 7 bases that match TRBD1. Germline lookup yields CDR1 MNHEY and CDR2 SMNVEV (reference sequence). The CDR3 contains 16 residues. Trimming at V came to 2 bases and at J to 3 bases, leaving 8 bases not matched to a gene. The CDR3 here is CASSLLWGQKTDTQYF. DNA for the CDR3: TGTGCCAGCAGTTTACTGTGGGGACAGAAAACAGATACGCAGTATTTT.

The chain links TRBV25-1 to TRBJ1-4; weak D call: TRBD1 (5 bases). Germline CDR1 and CDR2: MGHDK and SYGVNS. V was pared by 6 bases and J by 7 bases, with 15 bases between. The CDR3 spans 14 residues. The CDR3 sequence: CASRGTGEGEKLFF. The CDR3 DNA follows: TGTGCCAGCAGGGGGACCGGGGAGGGTGAAAAACTGTTTTTT.